A single sample gave rise to the 17 T cell receptor beta chains below, sequenced in a study of cytomegalovirus exposure and HLA in healthy donors. This table comes from immunoSEQ multiplex PCR, and its TCRdb copy is limited to in-frame clones, with some not included. The sample contains fewer than 120,000 clones, about nine tenths of which appear only once. Material for sequencing was PBMCs. Receptor source: a woman aged 18-29 years in good health and CMV-seronegative.

The V gene is TRBV30, the J gene TRBJ1-1; D is unresolved. Germline assignment: CDR1 GTSNPN and CDR2 SVGIG (reference sequence). The CDR3 spans 13 residues. V lost 1 base and J lost 5, with 11 bases in between. CDR3 region: CAWSGEGRTEAFF. The CDR3 DNA reads TGTGCCTGGAGTGGGGAGGGAAGGACTGAAGCTTTCTTT.

J is TRBJ1-2 and V is TRBV6-1; D is perhaps TRBD1 (6 bases). This CDR3 spans 11 amino acids. Germline V gene lookup returns CDR1 MNHNS and CDR2 SASEGT. The V end lost 5 bases, the J end lost 7 bases, and 8 bases lay between the germline ends. Here the CDR3 reads CASSPGVGYTF. The CDR3 nucleotides read TGTGCCAGCAGTCCAGGGGTTGGCTACACCTTC.

CDR3 sequence (DNA): TGTGCCAGCAGTGGGGGCGCGGGGGCCCTGACAGATACGCAGTATTTT. Its translation: CASSGGAGALTDTQYF. The rearrangement links TRBV6-1 to TRBJ2-3; tentative D call: TRBD2 (7 bases). The CDR3 loop spans 16 amino acids. The germline CDR1 and CDR2 sequences are MNHNS and SASEGT. The V gene lost 4 bases and the J gene lost 3 bases, with 17 bases spanning the gap.

The table lists this clone with a few counts. The chain joins TRBV28 to TRBJ2-7; D is undetermined. The V end lost 8 bases, the J end lost 3 bases, and 11 bases lay between the germline ends. Germline CDR1 is MDHEN and CDR2 is SYDVKM. The CDR3 runs to 12 residues. CDR3 in DNA: TGTGCCAGCGTTGACACATTCTACGAGCAGTACTTC. Translated, it gives CASVDTFYEQYF.

V is TRBV5-1 and J is TRBJ2-5; tentative D call: TRBD1 (6 bases). The CDR3 is made up of 14 amino acids. V was cut by 6 bases and J by 4 bases, with 16 bases left in between. CDR1 is SGHRS, CDR2 YFSETQ, per germline. CDR3 amino acids: CASTSQGPGETQYF. CDR3 sequence (DNA): TGCGCCAGCACAAGCCAGGGGCCCGGAGAGACCCAGTACTTC. Complete variable domain (other parts from reference TRBV5-1 and TRBJ2-5): KAGVTQTPRYLIKTRGQQVTLSCSPISGHRSVSWYQQTPGQGLQFLFEYFSETQRNKGNFPGRFSGRQFSNSRSEMNVSTLELGDSALYLCASTSQGPGETQYFGPGTRLLVL.

This chain joins TRBV7-8 and TRBJ1-2; a weak D match, TRBD1 (6 bases). The CDR3 is made up of 16 amino acids. CDR1 is SGHVS and CDR2 is FQNEAQ in the germline V gene. V lost 5 bases and J 5 bases, leaving 21 bases between the germline ends. CDR3 in amino acids: CASSPPGTPGLYGYTF. In DNA, the CDR3 is TGTGCCAGCAGCCCCCCAGGGACACCCGGTCTTTATGGCTACACCTTC.

The chain links TRBV28 to TRBJ2-7; D not certain. In germline, CDR1 is MDHEN, CDR2 SYDVKM. The CDR3 consists of 15 residues. Trimming took off 7 bases at V and 0 bases at J, with 16 bases between the two ends. This CDR3 reads CASTTSGGYSYEQYF. In nucleotides, the CDR3 is TGTGCCAGCACCACCTCTGGCGGATACTCCTACGAGCAGTACTTC.

This chain links TRBV15 with TRBJ2-5; 7 bases fit TRBD2. V was pared by 0 bases and J by 4 bases, with 8 bases of the junction left unmatched. The CDR3 spans 16 residues. Germline assignment: CDR1 LNHNV and CDR2 YYDKDF (reference sequence). CDR3 in DNA: TGTGCCACCAGCAGAGAGAGGTTTAGCGGGCGAGAGACCCAGTACTTC. This codes for CATSRERFSGRETQYF.

This chain joins TRBV7-6 and TRBJ2-7, with 10 bases identical to TRBD1. V dropped 5 bases and J dropped 5; count of bases not matched to a gene: 6. The CDR3 is made up of 14 amino acids. Per the germline V gene, CDR1 is SGHVS and CDR2 is FNYEAQ. The CDR3 DNA follows: TGTGCCAGCAGCCTGGGACAGGGGATCGACGAGCAGTACTTC. Amino acids: CASSLGQGIDEQYF.

The chain uses TRBV1 and TRBJ2-6; the table calls TRBD2, which could not be checked here. TRBV1 corresponds to a pseudogene. The CDR3 covers 17 residues. As DNA, the CDR3 is TGCACCAGCAGCCAAGATCTAGAGGACTCTGGGGCCAACGTCCTGACTTTC. Translation: CTSSQDLEDSGANVLTF.

This chain joins TRBV19 and TRBJ2-4, with D perhaps TRBD1 (5 bases). Germline V CDR1 and CDR2: LNHDA, SQIVND (reference sequence). V dropped 5 bases and J dropped 6 bases, with 8 bases sitting between them. This CDR3 has 12 residues. CDR3 DNA: TGTGCCAGTAGTCCTGACAGAAACATTCAGTACTTC. Translation: CASSPDRNIQYF.

This chain links TRBV4-3 with TRBJ2-5; D possibly corresponds to TRBD1 (5 bases). Between the trimmed V and J ends, which lost 0 bases and 4 bases, there was a span of 12 bases. Per germline, CDR1 LGHNA and CDR2 YSLEER. CDR3 length: 15 residues. The DNA for the CDR3 is TGCGCCAGCAGCCAAGAATCTGGTCAGGGAGAGACCCAGTACTTC. It specifies CASSQESGQGETQYF.

The chain uses TRBV5-4 and TRBJ2-2; 12 positions match TRBD2. Germline CDR1 SGHNT, CDR2 YYREEE (reference sequence). CDR3 size: 16 residues. V was clipped by 3 bases and J by 7 bases; unmatched bases: 7. This CDR3 reads CASSSLAGGPVGELFF. Written as DNA, the CDR3 is TGTGCCAGCAGCTCTCTAGCGGGAGGGCCGGTCGGGGAGCTGTTTTTT.

The chain employs TRBV15 and TRBJ2-1; TRBD1 is a possible D gene (6 bases). V was pared by 0 bases and J by 4 bases, with 10 bases between. The CDR3 spans 15 residues. CDR1 LNHNV and CDR2 YYDKDF come from the germline V gene (reference sequence). The chain's CDR3 is CATSRDLGGYNEQFF. Written as DNA, the CDR3 is TGTGCCACCAGCAGAGATCTAGGGGGTTACAATGAGCAGTTCTTC.

J is TRBJ1-1 and V is TRBV25-1, with D maybe TRBD1 (6 bases). Germline CDR1 and CDR2: MGHDK and SYGVNS. Trimming took off 6 bases at V and 1 base at J, with 15 bases between the two ends. The CDR3 covers 15 residues. The CDR3 DNA reads TGTGCCAGCAGCCCTTGGGGGGGGGCGAACACTGAAGCTTTCTTT. Translated: CASSPWGGANTEAFF.

The chain couples TRBV6-4 to TRBJ2-3; 7 nucleotides match TRBD2. V trimming: 4 bases; J trimming: 2 bases; junction bases outside the gene matches: 6. The CDR3 covers 15 residues. Germline CDR1 is MRHNA and CDR2 is SNTAGT. CDR3 coding DNA: TGTGCCAGCAGTGTTGGCGGGGGATCCACAGATACGCAGTATTTT. It is translated as CASSVGGGSTDTQYF.

The chain is built from TRBV27 and TRBJ1-1; D gene unclear. V lost 7 bases to trimming and J lost 4 bases, with 16 bases between them. Germline V lookup: CDR1 MNHEY, CDR2 SMNVEV (reference sequence). The CDR3 loop spans 14 amino acids. The CDR3 is CASNLLGGPTEAFF. CDR3 DNA sequence: TGTGCCAGCAACCTCCTTGGCGGGCCCACTGAAGCTTTCTTT.